This record looks at one T cell receptor (beta chain) sequence and its context. The antigen is unknown. The CDR3 is 13 residues long. CDR1 SGHRS and CDR2 YFSETQ come from the germline V gene. V shed 1 base, J shed 7 bases, and the junction held 4 bases outside the gene matches. These data come from a study of CD8 T cells in ankylosing spondylitis. Whole-study results and caveats: A TCR beta motif of under ten highly homologous variants appeared characteristic of ankylosing spondylitis blood.

TCRdb ran MiXCR on the 5' RACE reads and lists one entry per CDR3 protein. The sample has about 150,000 distinct CDR3 sequences, around 32% seen once; the top ten hold around 6%. The receptor was derived from a male donor with ankylosing spondylitis. Sequencing was performed on synovial fluid, either unsorted or a sorted T cell fraction (not recorded which). The rearrangement links TRBV5-1 to TRBJ1-1, with 7 bases fitting TRBD1. CDR3 protein: CASSLNRGGEAFF. In DNA form, the CDR3 reads TGCGCCAGCAGCTTGAACAGGGGCGGTGAAGCTTTCTTT.